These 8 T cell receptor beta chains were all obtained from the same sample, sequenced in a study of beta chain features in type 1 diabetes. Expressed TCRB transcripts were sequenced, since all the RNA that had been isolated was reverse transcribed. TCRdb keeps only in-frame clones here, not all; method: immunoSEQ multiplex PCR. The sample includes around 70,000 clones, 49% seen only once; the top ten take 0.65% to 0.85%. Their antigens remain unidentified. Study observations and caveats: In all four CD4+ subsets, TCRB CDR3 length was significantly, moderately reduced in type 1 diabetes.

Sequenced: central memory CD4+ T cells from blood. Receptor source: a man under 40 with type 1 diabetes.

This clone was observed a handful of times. This CDR3 is CASSFSTGSNEQFF. CDR3 nucleotides: TGTGCCAGCAGCTTTTCGACAGGGAGCAATGAGCAGTTCTTC. V gene TRBV11-2 combines with J gene TRBJ2-1, with 7 bases fitting TRBD1. After removal of 3 bases from V and 6 bases from J, the junction contained 5 bases not matched to a gene. Germline V gene sequence: CDR1 SGHAT, CDR2 FQNNGV. CDR3 size: 14 residues.

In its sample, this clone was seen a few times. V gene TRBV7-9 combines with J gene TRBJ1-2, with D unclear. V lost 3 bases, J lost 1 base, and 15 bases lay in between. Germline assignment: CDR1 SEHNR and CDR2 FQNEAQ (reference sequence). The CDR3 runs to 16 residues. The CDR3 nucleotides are TGTGCCAGCAGCTTGGATACAGATCGATTTAACTATGGCTACACCTTC. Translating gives CASSLDTDRFNYGYTF. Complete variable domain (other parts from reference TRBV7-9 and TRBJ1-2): DTGVSQNPRHKITKRGQNVTFRCDPISEHNRLYWYRQTLGQGPEFLTYFQNEAQLEKSRLLSDRFSAERPKGSFSTLEIQRTEQGDSAMYLCASSLDTDRFNYGYTFGSGTRLTVV.

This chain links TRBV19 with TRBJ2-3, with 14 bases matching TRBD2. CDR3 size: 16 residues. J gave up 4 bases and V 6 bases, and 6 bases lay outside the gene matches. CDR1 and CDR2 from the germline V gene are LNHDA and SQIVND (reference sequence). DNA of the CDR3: TGTGCCAGTAGGAGCGGGACTAGCGGGAGTTCAGATACGCAGTATTTT. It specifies CASRSGTSGSSDTQYF.

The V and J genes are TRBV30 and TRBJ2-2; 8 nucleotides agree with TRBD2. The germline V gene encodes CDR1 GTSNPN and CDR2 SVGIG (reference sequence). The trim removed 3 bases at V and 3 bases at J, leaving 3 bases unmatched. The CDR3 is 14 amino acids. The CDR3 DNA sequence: TGTGCCTGGAGGCCGGGACTAGACACCGGGGAGCTGTTTTTT. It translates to CAWRPGLDTGELFF. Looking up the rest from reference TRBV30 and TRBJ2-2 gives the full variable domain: SQTIHQWPATLVQPVGSPLSLECTVEGTSNPNLYWYRQAAGRGLQLLFYSVGIGQISSEVPQNLSASRPQDRQFILSSKKLLLSDSGFYLCAWRPGLDTGELFFGEGSRLTVL.

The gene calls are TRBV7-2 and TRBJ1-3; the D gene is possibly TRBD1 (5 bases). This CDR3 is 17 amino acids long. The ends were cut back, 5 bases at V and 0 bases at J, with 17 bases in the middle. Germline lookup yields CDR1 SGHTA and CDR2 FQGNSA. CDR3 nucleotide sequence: TGTGCCAGCAGCCTATCTACGATCCAGGGCTCTGGAAACACCATATATTTT. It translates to CASSLSTIQGSGNTIYF.

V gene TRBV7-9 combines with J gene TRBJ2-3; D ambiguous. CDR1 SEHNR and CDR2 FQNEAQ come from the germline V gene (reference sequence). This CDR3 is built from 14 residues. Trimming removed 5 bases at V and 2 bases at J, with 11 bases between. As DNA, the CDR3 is TGTGCCAGCAGCCCAGACAAACACACAGATACGCAGTATTTT. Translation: CASSPDKHTDTQYF. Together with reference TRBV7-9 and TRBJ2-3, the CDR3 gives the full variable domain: DTGVSQNPRHKITKRGQNVTFRCDPISEHNRLYWYRQTLGQGPEFLTYFQNEAQLEKSRLLSDRFSAERPKGSFSTLEIQRTEQGDSAMYLCASSPDKHTDTQYFGPGTRLTVL.

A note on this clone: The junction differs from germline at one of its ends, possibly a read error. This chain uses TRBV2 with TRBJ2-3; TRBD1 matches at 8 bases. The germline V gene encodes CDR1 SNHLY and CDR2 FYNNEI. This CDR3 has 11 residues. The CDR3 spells CASRGTGTQYF. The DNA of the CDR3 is TGTGCCAGCAGGGGGACAGGTACGCAGTATTTT.

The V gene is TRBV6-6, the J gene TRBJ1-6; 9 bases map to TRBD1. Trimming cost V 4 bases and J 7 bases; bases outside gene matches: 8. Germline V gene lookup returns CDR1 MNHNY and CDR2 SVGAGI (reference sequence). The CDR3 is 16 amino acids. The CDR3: CASSSSSGQGNSPLHF. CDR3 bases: TGTGCCAGCAGTTCTTCCTCCGGACAGGGGAATTCACCCCTCCACTTT.